The sequence of this T cell receptor (beta chain) was determined in a study of T cell responses to AZD1222 COVID-19 vaccine. The study's findings and limits: In a largely white British group with more females than males, clonal diversity was possibly underestimated. Nearly half of unique spike-specific TCRs reportedly avoided B.1.351 and B.1.1.7 mutated regions. At baseline, just six AZD1222 recipients tested seropositive.

Concerning this clone itself: The antigen remains unidentified.

V lost 4 bases, J lost 1 base, and 6 bases lay in between. CDR3 length: 13 residues. The germline V gene has CDR1 SGHTA and CDR2 FQGTGA. Assay used: immunoSEQ multiplex PCR; TCRdb lists only in-frame clones, some missing. The sample shows about 78,000 clones, roughly 90% of them seen only once. Timing groups of about 4 and about 12 weeks for second doses were pooled. The specimen comprised peripheral blood, sampled 28 days after the second AZD1222 dose. The chain carries TRBV7-3 and TRBJ2-3; D unresolved. This clonotype was sampled from an adult who received the AZD1222 COVID-19 vaccine. CDR3 DNA: TGTGCCAGCAGCTCCGCCGGCACAGATACGCAGTATTTT. Translated, it gives CASSSAGTDTQYF.